Listed below are T cell receptor beta chains from one sample, sequenced in a study of cytomegalovirus exposure and HLA in healthy donors. The repertoire was sequenced with immunoSEQ multiplex PCR; TCRdb's copy has only in-frame clones and lacks some. The sample has about 88,000 clones, around four fifths seen once; the top ten hold 4.5% to 5%. The sequencing sample was made of PBMCs. These receptors were taken from a woman aged 40 to 55 in good health and CMV-seronegative. CDR3s include the opening cysteine and the closing phenylalanine or tryptophan. Fields, in order: D gene, clone size, V gene, J gene, CDR3 protein, CDR3 DNA. A D gene is named only where the DNA matches it firmly. Expanded clones are given a class, and other clones once, few, many or no size at all.

>-|few|TRBV27|TRBJ1-6
CASRSPVGLSLSPLHF
TGTGCCAGCCGTTCTCCTGTGGGCCTATCCCTTTCACCCCTCCACTTT
>-|-|TRBV28|TRBJ1-2
CASRTAPGSYGYTF
TGTGCCAGCAGGACGGCACCGGGTTCCTATGGCTACACCTTC
>TRBD1|-|TRBV29-1|TRBJ2-5
CSVEGQGQTQYF
TGCAGCGTTGAAGGACAGGGACAGACCCAGTACTTC
>-|-|TRBV9|TRBJ2-1
CASSVAGSRNEQFF
TGTGCCAGCAGCGTAGCGGGTAGTCGCAATGAGCAGTTCTTC
>TRBD1|-|TRBV10-3|TRBJ2-5
CAISEHGQGETQYF
TGTGCCATCAGTGAGCATGGACAGGGAGAGACCCAGTACTTC
>TRBD1|-|TRBV19|TRBJ2-3
CASSIGTGQDTQYF
TGTGCCAGTAGTATTGGGACAGGGCAAGATACGCAGTATTTT
>-|few|TRBV5-6|TRBJ2-5
CASSLRRQGFSETQYF
TGTGCCAGCAGCTTGAGGCGTCAGGGGTTCTCCGAGACCCAGTACTTC
>TRBD1|-|TRBV4-1|TRBJ2-6
CASSQGTGRQANVLTF
TGCGCCAGCAGCCAAGGGACAGGGCGTCAGGCCAACGTCCTGACTTTC
>-|-|TRBV6-1|TRBJ2-1
CASSESDLSGDEQFF
TGTGCCAGCAGTGAATCTGATCTATCGGGTGATGAGCAGTTCTTC
>-|-|TRBV7-8|TRBJ1-5
CASSLYPQALSHF
TGTGCCAGCAGCTTATATCCCCAGGCTCTCTCGCATTTT
>TRBD1|-|TRBV7-3|TRBJ2-2
CASSSDGTGGIGELFF
TGTGCCAGCAGCTCCGATGGGACAGGGGGCATCGGGGAGCTGTTTTTT
>TRBD1|-|TRBV5-4|TRBJ1-6
CASSFWVRQGMNSPLHF
TGTGCCAGCAGCTTTTGGGTTCGACAGGGCATGAATTCACCCCTCCACTTT
>TRBD2|-|TRBV15|TRBJ2-1
CATSRGLAGAGPYNEQFF
TGTGCCACCAGCAGAGGCCTAGCGGGGGCCGGGCCCTACAATGAGCAGTTCTTC
>TRBD1|-|TRBV29-1|TRBJ1-1
CSGRTGNTEAFF
TGCAGCGGAAGGACAGGAAACACTGAAGCTTTCTTT
>-|-|TRBV2|TRBJ1-2
CASRTTSGTSLDGYTF
TGTGCCAGCAGGACTACCTCCGGGACAAGCCTTGATGGCTACACCTTC
>-|-|TRBV2|TRBJ2-1
CASSPQTADNEQFF
TGTGCCAGCAGTCCCCAGACTGCCGACAATGAGCAGTTCTTC
>-|-|TRBV14|TRBJ1-5
CASSLVGQPQHF
TGTGCCAGCAGCCTGGTCGGTCAGCCCCAGCATTTT
>TRBD1|-|TRBV19|TRBJ1-5
CASSPGQGERKVDQPQHF
TGTGCCAGTAGTCCCGGACAGGGAGAAAGAAAGGTCGATCAGCCCCAGCATTTT